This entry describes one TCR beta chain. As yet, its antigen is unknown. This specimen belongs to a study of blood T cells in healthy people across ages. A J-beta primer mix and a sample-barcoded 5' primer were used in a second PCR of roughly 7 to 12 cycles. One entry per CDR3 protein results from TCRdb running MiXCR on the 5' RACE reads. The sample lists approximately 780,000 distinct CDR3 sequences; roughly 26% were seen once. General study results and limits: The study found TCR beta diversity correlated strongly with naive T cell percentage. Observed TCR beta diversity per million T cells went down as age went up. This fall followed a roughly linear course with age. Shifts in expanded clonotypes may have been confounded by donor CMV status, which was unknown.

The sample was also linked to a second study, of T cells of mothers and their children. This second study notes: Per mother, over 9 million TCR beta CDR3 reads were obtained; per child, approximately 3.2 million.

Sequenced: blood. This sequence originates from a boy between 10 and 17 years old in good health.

The CDR3 DNA sequence: TGTGCCACCAGTGCGTCTGGGGCCAACGTCCTGACTTTC. Its protein product is CATSASGANVLTF. The chain is built from TRBV24-1 and TRBJ2-6; D ambiguous. V was clipped by 5 bases and J by 1 base, with 2 bases between them. Germline CDR1 reads KGHDR; CDR2 reads SFDVKD. CDR3 length equals 13 residues.